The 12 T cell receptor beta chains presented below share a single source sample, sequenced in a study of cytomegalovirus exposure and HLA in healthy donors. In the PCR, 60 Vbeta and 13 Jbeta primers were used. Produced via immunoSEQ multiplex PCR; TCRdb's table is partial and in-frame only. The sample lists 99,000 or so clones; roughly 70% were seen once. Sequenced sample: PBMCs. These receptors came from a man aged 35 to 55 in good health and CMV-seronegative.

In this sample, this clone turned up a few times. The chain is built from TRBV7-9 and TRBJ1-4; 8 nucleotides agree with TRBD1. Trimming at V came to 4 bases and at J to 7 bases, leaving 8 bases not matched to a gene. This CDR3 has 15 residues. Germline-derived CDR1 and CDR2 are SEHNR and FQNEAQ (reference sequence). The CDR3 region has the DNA TGTGCCAGCAGCTCCTGGACAGGGAGGATTGAAAAACTGTTTTTT. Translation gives CASSSWTGRIEKLFF.

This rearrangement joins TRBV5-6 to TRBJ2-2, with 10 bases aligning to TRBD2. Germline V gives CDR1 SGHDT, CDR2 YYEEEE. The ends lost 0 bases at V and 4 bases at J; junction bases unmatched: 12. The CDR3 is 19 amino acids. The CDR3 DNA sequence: TGTGCCAGCAGCTTGGGTCGGGCTAGCGGGGGCTTGGGCACCGGGGAGCTGTTTTTT. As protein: CASSLGRASGGLGTGELFF.

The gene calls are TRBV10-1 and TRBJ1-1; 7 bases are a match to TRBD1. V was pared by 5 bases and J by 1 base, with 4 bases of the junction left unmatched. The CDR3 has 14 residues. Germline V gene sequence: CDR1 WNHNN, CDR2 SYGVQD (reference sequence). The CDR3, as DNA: TGCGCCAGCAGTCGGGGACAGCCGAACACTGAAGCTTTCTTT. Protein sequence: CASSRGQPNTEAFF.

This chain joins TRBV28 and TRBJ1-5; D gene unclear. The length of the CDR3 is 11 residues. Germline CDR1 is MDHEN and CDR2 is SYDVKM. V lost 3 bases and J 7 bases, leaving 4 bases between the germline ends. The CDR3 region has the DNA TGTGCCAGCAGTTTCAGACAGCCCCAGCATTTT. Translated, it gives CASSFRQPQHF.

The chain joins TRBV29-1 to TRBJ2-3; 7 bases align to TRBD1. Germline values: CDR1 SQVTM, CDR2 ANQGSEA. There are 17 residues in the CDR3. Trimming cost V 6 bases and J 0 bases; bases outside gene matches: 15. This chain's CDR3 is CSVAPGTEGFSTDTQYF. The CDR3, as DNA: TGCAGCGTAGCCCCCGGGACAGAGGGGTTTAGCACAGATACGCAGTATTTT.

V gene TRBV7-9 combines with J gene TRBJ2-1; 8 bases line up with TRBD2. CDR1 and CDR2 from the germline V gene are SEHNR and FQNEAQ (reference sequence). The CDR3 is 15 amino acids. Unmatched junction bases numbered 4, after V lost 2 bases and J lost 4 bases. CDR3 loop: CASSLRRGAYNEQFF. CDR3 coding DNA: TGTGCCAGCAGCTTAAGGCGGGGGGCTTACAATGAGCAGTTCTTC.

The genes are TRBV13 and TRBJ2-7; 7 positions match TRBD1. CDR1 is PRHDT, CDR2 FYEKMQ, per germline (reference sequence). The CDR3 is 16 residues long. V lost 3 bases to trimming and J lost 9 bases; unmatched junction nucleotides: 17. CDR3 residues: CASSLRSGQIPHGQYF. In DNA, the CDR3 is TGTGCCAGCAGCTTGCGTTCGGGACAGATACCCCACGGGCAGTACTTC.

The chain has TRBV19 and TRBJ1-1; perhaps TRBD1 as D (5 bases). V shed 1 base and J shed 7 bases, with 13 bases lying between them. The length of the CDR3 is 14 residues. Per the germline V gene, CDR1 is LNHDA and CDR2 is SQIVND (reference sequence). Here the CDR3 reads CASSIAGPFGEAFF. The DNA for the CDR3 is TGTGCCAGTAGTATAGCAGGGCCGTTCGGTGAAGCTTTCTTT.

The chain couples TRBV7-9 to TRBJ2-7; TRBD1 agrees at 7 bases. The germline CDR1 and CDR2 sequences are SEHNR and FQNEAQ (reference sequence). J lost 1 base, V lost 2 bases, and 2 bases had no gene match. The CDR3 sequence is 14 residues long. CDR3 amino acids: CASSLWDRSYEQYF. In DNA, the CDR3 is TGTGCCAGCAGCTTATGGGACAGATCCTACGAGCAGTACTTC.

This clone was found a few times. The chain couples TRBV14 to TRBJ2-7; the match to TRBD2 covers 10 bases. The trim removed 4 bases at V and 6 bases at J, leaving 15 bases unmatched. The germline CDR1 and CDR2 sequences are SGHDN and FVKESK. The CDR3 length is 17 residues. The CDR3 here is CASSPRLAGVFRREQYF. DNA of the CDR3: TGTGCCAGCAGCCCCCGGCTAGCGGGAGTCTTCAGGCGCGAGCAGTACTTC.

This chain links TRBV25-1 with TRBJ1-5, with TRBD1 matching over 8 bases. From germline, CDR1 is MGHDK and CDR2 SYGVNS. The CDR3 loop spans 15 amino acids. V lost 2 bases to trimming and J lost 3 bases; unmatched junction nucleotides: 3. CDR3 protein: CASSEGTGLNQPQHF. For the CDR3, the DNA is TGTGCCAGCAGTGAAGGGACAGGTCTCAATCAGCCCCAGCATTTT.

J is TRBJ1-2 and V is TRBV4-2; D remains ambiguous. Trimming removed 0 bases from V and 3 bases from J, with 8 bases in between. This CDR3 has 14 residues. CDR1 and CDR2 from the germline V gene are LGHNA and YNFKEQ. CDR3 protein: CASSQDITDYGYTF. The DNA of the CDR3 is TGTGCCAGCAGCCAAGATATCACAGACTATGGCTACACCTTC.